The 27 T cell receptor beta chains given below trace back to one sample, sequenced in a study of blood T cell repertoires in COVID-19. Sequencing used immunoSEQ multiplex PCR; TCRdb keeps in-frame clones, though not all of them. The data show about 320,000 clones, about 90% seen once. The specimen was PBMCs or T cells enriched from blood (not recorded which). Receptor source: a woman aged 25 to 45 who had recovered from COVID-19.

V gene TRBV7-2 combines with J gene TRBJ1-2, with TRBD1 matching over 8 bases. Germline loops: CDR1 SGHTA, CDR2 FQGNSA. J was trimmed by 8 bases and V by 0 bases; bases with no gene match: 11. The CDR3 has 16 residues. DNA of the CDR3: TGTGCCAGCAGCTTAGCGGCAGGGGGCGCCCTGAGCGGCTACACCTTC. Its protein is CASSLAAGGALSGYTF.

This clone was detected a few times. The chain couples TRBV7-9 to TRBJ1-2, with D unclear. Germline CDR1 SEHNR, CDR2 FQNEAQ (reference sequence). V was pared by 1 base and J by 5 bases, with 5 bases between. This CDR3 is 12 amino acids long. CDR3 region: CASSLVVYGYTF. The CDR3 nucleotides read TGTGCCAGCAGCTTAGTCGTGTATGGCTACACCTTC.

As for this clone: The sample contains more than one DNA sequence encoding this CDR3. The chain has TRBV9 and TRBJ1-4; TRBD1 matches 7 bases. This CDR3 is 14 amino acids long. V shed 3 bases and J 3 bases; nucleotides not matched to a gene: 2. Germline loops: CDR1 SGDLS, CDR2 YYNGEE. The CDR3 DNA reads TGTGCCAGCAGCGCCGGGACAGCTAATGAAAAACTGTTTTTT. Residues: CASSAGTANEKLFF.

The genes are TRBV3-1 (or the pseudogene TRBV3-2) and TRBJ2-2; 14 bases agree with TRBD2. Germline trimming cut 4 bases from V and 5 bases from J; bases unmatched to any gene: 3. The CDR3 is 16 residues long. Germline assignment: CDR1 LGHDT and CDR2 YNNKEL (reference sequence). The CDR3 nucleotides read TGTGCCAGCAGCCGTCGGACTAGCGGGGGGACCGGGGAGCTGTTTTTT. Its protein product is CASSRRTSGGTGELFF.

The genes are TRBV4-2 and TRBJ1-2; D call uncertain. Trimming stripped 0 bases from V and 8 bases from J, with 13 bases between. From germline, CDR1 is LGHNA and CDR2 YNFKEQ. This CDR3 comprises 14 residues. This CDR3 is CASSQERNGGGYTF. The CDR3 nucleotides read TGTGCCAGCAGCCAAGAGAGGAACGGTGGGGGCTACACCTTC.

CDR3 amino acids: CASSPGTLGYTF. The DNA for the CDR3 is TGTGCCAGCAGTCCAGGGACTTTAGGCTACACCTTC. This chain links TRBV2 with TRBJ1-2, with D possibly being TRBD1 (5 bases). The CDR3 consists of 12 residues. Trimming pared 5 bases from V and 8 bases from J, leaving 12 bases between. Germline-derived CDR1 and CDR2 are SNHLY and FYNNEI.

V gene TRBV6-5 combines with J gene TRBJ2-7, with 7 bases identical to TRBD2. Germline values: CDR1 MNHEY, CDR2 SVGAGI. The V gene end was trimmed by 0 bases and the J gene end by 6 bases; junction bases not matched to a gene: 11. CDR3 length: 16 amino acids. The DNA of the CDR3 is TGTGCCAGCAGTTACTCGAGGAGCGGGGCCGTGTCCGAGCAGTACTTC. It yields the protein CASSYSRSGAVSEQYF.

A note on this clone: The sample contains more than one DNA sequence encoding this CDR3. The rearrangement links TRBV6-5 to TRBJ1-6; TRBD1 aligns across 11 bases. The V gene end was trimmed by 0 bases and the J gene end by 9 bases; junction bases not matched to a gene: 4. CDR1 is MNHEY and CDR2 is SVGAGI in the germline V gene. The CDR3 length is 16 residues. The CDR3 nucleotides read TGTGCCAGCAGTTACTCGGTAGGGACAGGGGGTTCACCCCTCCACTTT. It specifies CASSYSVGTGGSPLHF.

The CDR3, as DNA: TGTGCCAGCAGGACCCTGGGAGGGGCGGCCTACGAGCAGTACTTC. Translated: CASRTLGGAAYEQYF. The genes are TRBV6-5 and TRBJ2-7, with 7 bases lining up with TRBD2. V gave up 6 bases and J gave up 2 bases; unmatched junction bases: 10. CDR1 is MNHEY and CDR2 is SVGAGI in the germline V gene. CDR3 length: 15 residues.

The chain has TRBV5-1 and TRBJ1-1, with D hard to call. CDR1 and CDR2 from the germline V gene are SGHRS and YFSETQ. The length of the CDR3 is 15 residues. V shed 2 bases and J shed 0 bases, with 11 bases lying between them. The CDR3 sequence: CASSFGLGLNTEAFF. In DNA, the CDR3 is TGCGCCAGCAGCTTCGGCCTAGGCTTGAACACTGAAGCTTTCTTT. Full variable domain (missing parts from reference TRBV5-1 and TRBJ1-1): KAGVTQTPRYLIKTRGQQVTLSCSPISGHRSVSWYQQTPGQGLQFLFEYFSETQRNKGNFPGRFSGRQFSNSRSEMNVSTLELGDSALYLCASSFGLGLNTEAFFGQGTRLTVV.

This clone was seen a handful of times. The chain couples TRBV7-2 to TRBJ2-1; D is undetermined. The germline V gene has CDR1 SGHTA and CDR2 FQGNSA. Trimming took 5 bases from V and 0 from J, leaving 11 bases between them. The CDR3 has 15 residues. DNA for the CDR3: TGTGCCAGCAGCGAGACCAGAGGCTCCTACAATGAGCAGTTCTTC. This sequence encodes CASSETRGSYNEQFF.

The rearrangement joins TRBV9 to TRBJ2-7; 9 bases are a match to TRBD2. The CDR3 has 14 residues. CDR1 is SGDLS, CDR2 YYNGEE, per germline. The junction had 3 bases not matched to a gene; V was cut back by 0 bases and J by 5 bases. The CDR3: CASSVGGGAHEQYF. Written as DNA, the CDR3 is TGTGCCAGCAGCGTAGGCGGGGGGGCGCACGAGCAGTACTTC.

The rearrangement joins TRBV2 to TRBJ2-7; D remains ambiguous. CDR1 is SNHLY and CDR2 is FYNNEI in the germline V gene. This CDR3 contains 13 residues. Trimming stripped 1 base from V and 3 bases from J, with 7 bases between. This CDR3 reads CASSEGRIYEQYF. The DNA of the CDR3 is TGTGCCAGCAGTGAAGGCAGAATCTACGAGCAGTACTTC.

The chain is built from TRBV7-3 and TRBJ1-3; perhaps TRBD1 as D (5 bases). Looked up from germline, CDR1 is SGHTA and CDR2 is FQGTGA. CDR3 length equals 13 residues. V shed 2 bases and J shed 4 bases, with 6 bases lying between them. CDR3 bases: TGTGCCAGCAGCTTACAGGGCGGAAACACCATATATTTT. Its translation is CASSLQGGNTIYF.

V usage is TRBV5-4 and J usage is TRBJ2-3; 11 bases fit TRBD2. Trimming at V came to 5 bases and at J to 4 bases, leaving 9 bases not matched to a gene. The CDR3 extends over 16 amino acids. Germline V gives CDR1 SGHNT, CDR2 YYREEE (reference sequence). The CDR3 nucleotides are TGTGCCAGCAGTTCCAGACTAGCGGGGAGGGCAGATACGCAGTATTTT. Its protein is CASSSRLAGRADTQYF.

CDR3: CASSERLGGSEAFF. The CDR3 nucleotides are TGTGCCAGCAGTGAAAGATTGGGGGGGTCTGAAGCTTTCTTT. The chain uses TRBV2 and TRBJ1-1, with D maybe TRBD1 (5 bases). V lost 2 bases, J lost 6 bases, and 13 bases lay in between. The CDR3 is made up of 14 amino acids. Germline V gene lookup returns CDR1 SNHLY and CDR2 FYNNEI.

The rearrangement joins TRBV9 to TRBJ1-2; the D is unclear. The germline gives CDR1 SGDLS, CDR2 YYNGEE. Deletions cut 3 bases from V and 4 bases from J, with 19 bases between. CDR3 length equals 16 residues. CDR3: CASSAGLGEAGYGYTF. CDR3 DNA: TGTGCCAGCAGCGCCGGGCTTGGGGAAGCGGGCTATGGCTACACCTTC.

This clone was recorded once. The V call is TRBV6-4, the J call TRBJ1-1, with TRBD1 matching over 8 bases. V dropped 5 bases and J dropped 5; count of bases not matched to a gene: 4. CDR1 MRHNA and CDR2 SNTAGT come from the germline V gene. This CDR3 has 13 residues. This CDR3 is CASSWQGATEAFF. The DNA of the CDR3 is TGTGCCAGCAGTTGGCAGGGGGCAACTGAAGCTTTCTTT.

The rearrangement uses TRBV4-3 and TRBJ2-2; maybe TRBD2 (7 bases). The CDR3 runs to 17 residues. CDR1 is LGHNA and CDR2 is YSLEER in the germline V gene. The germline V and J ends were trimmed by 3 bases and 2 bases, with 16 bases remaining between them. CDR3 nucleotide sequence: TGCGCCAGCAGCCAGGGGCGTGGGGGGGCCAACACCGGGGAGCTGTTTTTT. Protein product: CASSQGRGGANTGELFF.

The rearrangement joins TRBV9 to TRBJ1-1, with 7 nucleotides matching TRBD1. V trimming: 3 bases; J trimming: 6 bases; junction bases outside the gene matches: 5. CDR1 is SGDLS, CDR2 YYNGEE, per germline. This CDR3 contains 13 residues. CDR3 protein: CASSGGTASEAFF. The CDR3 nucleotides are TGTGCCAGCAGCGGCGGGACAGCCTCTGAAGCTTTCTTT. The full variable domain, in which reference TRBV9 and TRBJ1-1 provide the parts outside the CDR3, is DSGVTQTPKHLITATGQRVTLRCSPRSGDLSVYWYQQSLDQGLQFLIQYYNGEERAKGNILERFSAQQFPDLHSELNLSSLELGDSALYFCASSGGTASEAFFGQGTRLTVV.

In regard to this clone: The sample holds other DNA sequences that translate to the same CDR3. The chain has TRBV9 and TRBJ1-1; D unresolved. V dropped 0 bases and J dropped 0 bases, with 6 bases sitting between them. CDR1 is SGDLS and CDR2 is YYNGEE in the germline V gene. The CDR3 totals 14 residues. In DNA form, the CDR3 reads TGTGCCAGCAGCGTAGGCCAGATGAACACTGAAGCTTTCTTT. Its translation: CASSVGQMNTEAFF.

V usage is TRBV28 and J usage is TRBJ1-2, with 7 positions matching TRBD1. The CDR3 contains 14 residues. V was clipped by 5 bases and J by 7 bases; unmatched bases: 10. Germline loops: CDR1 MDHEN, CDR2 SYDVKM. DNA for the CDR3: TGTGCCAGCAGTAGAACCGGACAGGTCGGTGGCTACACCTTC. This codes for CASSRTGQVGGYTF.

This clone was recorded once. The rearrangement uses TRBV12-5 and TRBJ1-1, with 10 bases that match TRBD1. The CDR3 consists of 17 residues. The junction had 5 bases not matched to a gene; V was cut back by 0 bases and J by 1 base. CDR1 is LGHNT, CDR2 FRNRAP, per germline. CDR3 loop: CASGLVGTGVSNTEAFF. CDR3 nucleotide sequence: TGTGCTAGTGGTTTGGTTGGGACAGGGGTTTCGAACACTGAAGCTTTCTTT.

The chain couples TRBV27 to TRBJ2-5, with TRBD1 matching 9 bases. This CDR3 is built from 16 residues. V was pared by 6 bases and J by 5 bases, with 13 bases of the junction left unmatched. Germline V gene lookup returns CDR1 MNHEY and CDR2 SMNVEV (reference sequence). CDR3 protein: CASSPNRDRATETQYF. The CDR3 DNA reads TGTGCCAGCAGCCCTAACCGGGACAGGGCTACGGAGACCCAGTACTTC.

The chain is built from TRBV19 and TRBJ1-1; no definite D call. Trimming took off 4 bases at V and 11 bases at J, with 17 bases between the two ends. This CDR3 is 13 amino acids long. Germline V gives CDR1 LNHDA, CDR2 SQIVND (reference sequence). This CDR3 reads CASSTQVASGAFF. The CDR3 coding sequence is TGTGCCAGTAGTACGCAGGTAGCGAGCGGGGCTTTCTTT.

The chain employs TRBV30 and TRBJ2-1; tentative D call: TRBD2 (6 bases). V shed 5 bases and J shed 3 bases, with 14 bases lying between them. This CDR3 has 14 amino acids. Germline-derived CDR1 and CDR2 are GTSNPN and SVGIG (reference sequence). CDR3 protein: CAWGGGLSYNEQFF. In nucleotides, the CDR3 is TGTGCCTGGGGTGGAGGGTTGAGCTACAATGAGCAGTTCTTC.

V is TRBV15 and J is TRBJ1-1; the D is unclear. Germline V gene sequence: CDR1 LNHNV, CDR2 YYDKDF (reference sequence). Trimming took 1 base from V and 5 from J, leaving 17 bases between them. The CDR3 totals 16 residues. The CDR3: CATSRGGSGLPTEAFF. The CDR3 nucleotides read TGTGCCACCAGCAGAGGCGGGTCCGGTCTGCCGACTGAAGCTTTCTTT. Filled out from reference TRBV15 and TRBJ1-1, the complete variable domain reads DAMVIQNPRYQVTQFGKPVTLSCSQTLNHNVMYWYQQKSSQAPKLLFHYYDKDFNNEADTPDNFQSRRPNTSFCFLDIRSPGLGDTAMYLCATSRGGSGLPTEAFFGQGTRLTVV.